The 21 T cell receptor beta chains below come from one sample, sequenced in a study of T cells after yellow fever vaccination. TCRdb fed the 5' RACE reads into MiXCR, producing one record per CDR3 protein. The data show some 670,000 distinct CDR3 sequences, with more than 9% seen just once and around 14% held by the top ten. Here the sequenced sample was PBMCs, taken on the day of the yellow fever booster vaccination. All receptors derive from a man aged 30-40 years who received the YFV17D yellow fever vaccine.

This rearrangement joins TRBV20-1 to TRBJ2-3, with 11 bases matching TRBD2. The CDR3 totals 15 residues. With 5 bases clipped from V and 5 bases from J, the junction kept 9 bases outside the gene matches. Per the germline V gene, CDR1 is DFQATT and CDR2 is SNEGSKA (reference sequence). The CDR3, as DNA: TGCAGTGCTTCCGGGACTAGCGGTTCAGGAGATACGCAGTATTTT. This encodes CSASGTSGSGDTQYF.

The rearrangement uses TRBV5-1 and TRBJ2-3; 8 bases align to TRBD1. Germline V CDR1 and CDR2: SGHRS, YFSETQ. The CDR3 runs 15 residues. J gave up 0 bases and V 6 bases, and 6 bases lay outside the gene matches. The CDR3 region has the DNA TGCGCCAGCATGGGGACAGGATATAGCACAGATACGCAGTATTTT. Translated, it gives CASMGTGYSTDTQYF.

This clonotype turned up a few times. The chain couples TRBV7-2 to TRBJ1-3, with 8 positions matching TRBD1. Germline V gene sequence: CDR1 SGHTA, CDR2 FQGNSA. V lost 5 bases, J lost 2 bases, and 8 bases stayed unmatched. The CDR3 contains 16 residues. This CDR3 is CASSGPDRVAGNTIYF. CDR3 coding DNA: TGTGCCAGCAGCGGACCGGACAGGGTAGCTGGAAACACCATATATTTT.

This clonotype has a count of ten or more. DNA for the CDR3: TGTGCCAGCAGGACCACTCAAGAGACCCAGTACTTC. The encoded protein is CASRTTQETQYF. The V gene is TRBV6-2 or TRBV6-3, the J gene TRBJ2-5; D gene ambiguous. Between the trimmed V and J ends, which lost 6 bases and 2 bases, there was a span of 7 bases. This CDR3 spans 12 amino acids. Germline assignment: CDR1 MNHEY and CDR2 SVGEGT.

This clonotype showed up just a few times. The J gene is TRBJ2-3, the V gene TRBV7-2; perhaps D is TRBD1 or TRBD2 (5 bases each). The V end was cut by 3 bases, the J end by 1 base, with 8 bases between. The CDR3 length is 14 residues. Germline V gene sequence: CDR1 SGHTA, CDR2 FQGNSA. The chain's CDR3 is CASSFGARTDTQYF. DNA of the CDR3: TGTGCCAGCAGCTTCGGGGCCCGCACAGATACGCAGTATTTT.

This sequence joins TRBV19 and TRBJ1-1, with TRBD1 matching 7 bases. The trim removed 5 bases at V and 0 bases at J, leaving 9 bases unmatched. The length of the CDR3 is 16 residues. Germline V lookup: CDR1 LNHDA, CDR2 SQIVND (reference sequence). The DNA for the CDR3 is TGTGCCAGTAGTCCAAGTCCCGGGACAGTGAACACTGAAGCTTTCTTT. It specifies CASSPSPGTVNTEAFF.

There are a few counts of this clonotype. The J gene is TRBJ1-2, the V gene TRBV5-6, with TRBD1 matching 9 bases. Germline V CDR1 and CDR2: SGHDT, YYEEEE. Losses at the gene ends were 0 bases for V and 7 bases for J; bases not matched to a gene: 1. CDR3 length: 13 amino acids. The CDR3 coding sequence is TGTGCCAGCAGCTTGGGGACAGGGGCTGGCTACACCTTC. It codes for CASSLGTGAGYTF.

This clonotype showed up just a few times. This chain links TRBV5-1 with TRBJ2-1; 7 nucleotides align to TRBD2. Germline V gene data show CDR1 as SGHRS and CDR2 as YFSETQ. V lost 5 bases and J lost 6; bases outside the gene matches: 11. This CDR3 is built from 15 residues. The CDR3: CASRPASGTVNEQFF. The DNA of the CDR3 is TGCGCCAGCAGGCCGGCCAGCGGGACCGTCAATGAGCAGTTCTTC.

This chain uses TRBV20-1 with TRBJ1-1, with D uncertain. V lost 0 bases, J lost 6 bases, and 8 bases lay in between. CDR1 is DFQATT, CDR2 SNEGSKA, per germline (reference sequence). The length of the CDR3 is 12 residues. This CDR3 is CSARDNQAEAFF. The CDR3 coding sequence is TGCAGTGCTAGAGATAACCAGGCTGAAGCTTTCTTT.

This clonotype was counted a few times. V is TRBV7-2 and J is TRBJ2-1; no clear D gene. The V end was cut by 6 bases, the J end by 14 bases, with 17 bases between. CDR3 size: 12 residues. Looked up from germline, CDR1 is SGHTA and CDR2 is FQGNSA. CDR3 in DNA: TGTGCCAGCAGTTTTTCCAATTCCCGGGAGTTCTTC. It encodes CASSFSNSREFF. Full variable domain (rest looked up from reference TRBV7-2 and TRBJ2-1): GAGVSQSPSNKVTEKGKDVELRCDPISGHTALYWYRQSLGQGLEFLIYFQGNSAPDKSGLPSDRFSAERTGGSVSTLTIQRTQQEDSAVYLCASSFSNSREFFGPGTRLTVL.

This clonotype was picked up a small number of times. Sequence at one end of the junction differs from germline and may be a read error. The rearrangement links TRBV19 to TRBJ2-7, with D possibly called TRBD1 or TRBD2 (5 bases each). CDR1 is LNHDA, CDR2 SQIVND, per germline (reference sequence). The CDR3 sequence is 12 residues long. CDR3 nucleotides: TGTGCCAGTAGTATAAGGGACGGAGGATTCACCTTC. Its translation: CASSIRDGGFTF.

CDR3 bases: TGTGCCAGCAGTTTTCAGGGTCACCGTTTTAATTCACCCCTCCACTTT. As protein: CASSFQGHRFNSPLHF. J is TRBJ1-6 and V is TRBV12-3 or TRBV12-4, with TRBD1 as a possible D gene (5 bases). The CDR3 runs to 16 residues. Trimming took off 3 bases at V and 6 bases at J, with 15 bases between the two ends.

The V call is TRBV29-1, the J call TRBJ2-7; D is perhaps TRBD1 (6 bases). Germline CDR1 is SQVTM and CDR2 is ANQGSEA. This CDR3 is built from 11 residues. Between the trimmed V and J ends, which lost 7 bases and 5 bases, there was a span of 12 bases. CDR3 nucleotide sequence: TGCAGCGGTACAGGGCTCGACGAGCAGTACTTC. Encoded protein: CSGTGLDEQYF.

V is TRBV11-2 and J is TRBJ2-7; the match to TRBD1 covers 9 bases. V lost 4 bases and J lost 3; bases outside the gene matches: 7. In germline, CDR1 is SGHAT, CDR2 FQNNGV. The CDR3 sequence is 15 residues long. In DNA form, the CDR3 reads TGTGCCAGCAGCTCCCTTGGGACAGGGTTCTACGAGCAGTACTTC. Protein sequence: CASSSLGTGFYEQYF.

This clonotype was detected only a few times. An end of the junction does not agree with germline; a read error may underlie this. This rearrangement joins TRBV7-9 to TRBJ2-7; TRBD1 agrees at 12 bases. Germline V CDR1 and CDR2: SEHNR, FQNEAQ (reference sequence). The CDR3 is 13 amino acids. The CDR3 DNA reads as TGTGCCAGCAGCACATCCGGGACAGGGGGCCGGAACTTC. Its protein product is CASSTSGTGGRNF.

Written as DNA, the CDR3 is TGTGCCAGCAGCTCTAAGGGAACGTACCCGTACAATGAGCAGTTCTTC. Amino acid sequence: CASSSKGTYPYNEQFF. The chain couples TRBV7-9 to TRBJ2-1; D unresolved. The CDR3 is made up of 16 amino acids. Deletions cut 4 bases from V and 4 bases from J, with 17 bases between. Germline values: CDR1 SEHNR, CDR2 FQNEAQ (reference sequence).

The rearrangement links TRBV7-9 to TRBJ2-7; 9 positions agree with TRBD2. CDR1 is SEHNR, CDR2 FQNEAQ, per germline (reference sequence). The junction had 15 bases not matched to a gene; V was cut back by 6 bases and J by 6 bases. The CDR3 length is 16 residues. The CDR3 spells CASSPSRQLAGIEQYF. The CDR3, as DNA: TGTGCCAGCAGTCCATCCCGACAACTAGCGGGTATCGAGCAGTACTTC. Combining the CDR3 with reference TRBV7-9 and TRBJ2-7 gives the whole variable domain DTGVSQNPRHKITKRGQNVTFRCDPISEHNRLYWYRQTLGQGPEFLTYFQNEAQLEKSRLLSDRFSAERPKGSFSTLEIQRTEQGDSAMYLCASSPSRQLAGIEQYFGPGTRLTVT.

The chain links TRBV5-4 to TRBJ2-1; possibly TRBD1 for D (7 bases). There are 16 residues in the CDR3. Germline V gene data show CDR1 as SGHNT and CDR2 as YYREEE (reference sequence). V dropped 4 bases and J dropped 5 bases, with 19 bases sitting between them. The CDR3 DNA is TGTGCCAGCAGCCTCAATAGTGGAGGGGGCAACAATGAGCAGTTCTTC. Its protein is CASSLNSGGGNNEQFF.

This clonotype occurred a few times. The chain recombines TRBV12-3 or TRBV12-4 with TRBJ2-3, with D possibly matching TRBD1 (5 bases). The V end lost 7 bases, the J end lost 0 bases, and 14 bases lay between the germline ends. This CDR3 is 15 amino acids long. The CDR3 is CASKNGHTSTDTQYF. Written as DNA, the CDR3 is TGTGCCAGCAAAAACGGACATACCAGCACAGATACGCAGTATTTT.

Comment on this clonotype: This may be a read error, as it is one base from a much larger clone. The rearrangement links TRBV7-8 to TRBJ1-2, with TRBD1 as a possible D gene (5 bases). V gave up 5 bases and J gave up 7 bases, with 17 bases separating them. The CDR3 is 14 amino acids. From germline, CDR1 is SGHVS and CDR2 FQNEAQ. CDR3 coding DNA: TGTGCCAGCAGCCCGGACCCCAGGGTTTGTGGCTACACCTTC. This gives the protein CASSPDPRVCGYTF.

This clonotype occurred a few times. The CDR3 sequence: CASSPAGRGDIQYF. In DNA form, the CDR3 reads TGTGCCAGCAGCCCTGCGGGGCGGGGGGACATTCAGTACTTC. The V gene is TRBV3-1, the J gene TRBJ2-4, with 8 bases matching TRBD2. CDR3 length equals 14 residues. Unmatched junction bases numbered 7, after V lost 4 bases and J lost 8 bases. Per the germline V gene, CDR1 is LGHDT and CDR2 is YNNKEL (reference sequence).